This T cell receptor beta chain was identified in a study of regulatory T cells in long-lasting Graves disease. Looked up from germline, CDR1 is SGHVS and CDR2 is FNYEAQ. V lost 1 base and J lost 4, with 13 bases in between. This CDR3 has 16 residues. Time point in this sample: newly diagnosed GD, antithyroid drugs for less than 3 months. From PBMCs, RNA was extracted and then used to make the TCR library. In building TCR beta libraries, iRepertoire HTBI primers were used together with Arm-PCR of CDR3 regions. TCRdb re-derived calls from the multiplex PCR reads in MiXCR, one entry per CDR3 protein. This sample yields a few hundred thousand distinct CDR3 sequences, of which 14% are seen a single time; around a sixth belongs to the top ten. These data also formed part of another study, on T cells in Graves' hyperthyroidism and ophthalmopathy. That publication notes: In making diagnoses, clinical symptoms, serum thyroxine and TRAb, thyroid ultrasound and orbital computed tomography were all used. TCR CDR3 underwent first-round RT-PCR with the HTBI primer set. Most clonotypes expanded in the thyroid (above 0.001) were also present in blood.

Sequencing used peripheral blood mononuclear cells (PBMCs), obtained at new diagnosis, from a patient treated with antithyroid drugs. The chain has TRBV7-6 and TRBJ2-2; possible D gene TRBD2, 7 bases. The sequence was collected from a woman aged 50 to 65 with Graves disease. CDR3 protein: CASSLEGGVVTGELFF. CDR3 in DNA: TGTGCCAGCAGCTTAGAGGGGGGGGTCGTCACCGGGGAGCTGTTTTTT.